These 14 T cell receptor beta chains share one sample of origin, sequenced in a study of human T cells and chemical hapten exposure. The time point here: pre-sensitization, week 0. The treatment: therapeutic diphenylcyclopropenone sensitization with weekly scalp DPC. From the RACE reads, TCRdb called clonotypes with MiXCR, one entry per CDR3 protein. The sample includes 250,000 to 300,000 distinct CDR3 sequences, almost 8% of them seen just once. Sequencing used whole blood, obtained in connection with sensitization to the hapten diphenylcyclopropenone (DPC). Receptors were obtained from a man younger than 35 with alopecia areata. Some clones in this sample may be carry-over from other donors' samples.

This clonotype was recorded at least ten times. The chain links TRBV3-1 to TRBJ1-5, with 7 positions matching TRBD1. Trimming took 5 bases from V and 5 from J; bases not matched to a gene: 3. CDR1 and CDR2 (germline): LGHDT, YNNKEL (reference sequence). The CDR3 is made up of 13 amino acids. Here the CDR3 DNA reads TGTGCCAGCAGCGCTACAGGGGATCAGCCCCAGCATTTT. Protein product: CASSATGDQPQHF.

In this sample, this clonotype turned up a few times. This chain connects TRBV12-3 or TRBV12-4 to TRBJ2-3, with D perhaps TRBD1 (6 bases). V lost 6 bases to trimming and J lost 8 bases, with 12 bases between them. The CDR3 runs to 12 residues. This CDR3 reads CASRNRVGTQYF. DNA for the CDR3: TGTGCCAGCAGAAACAGGGTCGGTACGCAGTATTTT.

The V call is TRBV10-3, the J call TRBJ1-1; 9 bases are a match to TRBD1. From germline, CDR1 is ENHRY and CDR2 SYGVKD. V was pared by 4 bases and J by 0 bases, with 3 bases of the junction left unmatched. The CDR3 consists of 15 residues. CDR3 coding DNA: TGTGCCATCAGTGCCGGGACAGGGCTGAACACTGAAGCTTTCTTT. This encodes CAISAGTGLNTEAFF.

CDR3 nucleotides: TGCAGCGCCAGGGGAGCCCGTCCATACGAGCAGTACTTC. This gives the protein CSARGARPYEQYF. The chain links TRBV29-1 to TRBJ2-7, with D possibly being TRBD1 (6 bases). The CDR3 has 13 residues. Germline values: CDR1 SQVTM, CDR2 ANQGSEA. V was shortened by 7 bases and J by 4 bases, with 17 bases between the two germline ends.

This clonotype was seen a handful of times. The chain carries TRBV3-1 and TRBJ2-3, with D perhaps TRBD1 (6 bases). The CDR3 runs 14 residues. Germline V gives CDR1 LGHDT, CDR2 YNNKEL (reference sequence). The V end lost 0 bases, the J end lost 4 bases, and 8 bases lay between the germline ends. The CDR3 bases are TGTGCCAGCAGCCAAGATACAGGGTCAGATACGCAGTATTTT. Amino acid sequence: CASSQDTGSDTQYF.

This clonotype has a handful of counts. The chain recombines TRBV11-2 with TRBJ2-7, with a tentative D call TRBD1 (5 bases). Germline-derived CDR1 and CDR2 are SGHAT and FQNNGV. Trimming cost V 3 bases and J 10 bases, with 13 bases left between them. This CDR3 region has 12 residues. Here the CDR3 reads CASSLTVGHQYF. Here the CDR3 DNA reads TGTGCCAGCAGCTTGACCGTCGGACACCAGTACTTC.

This clonotype has a count of ten or more. The rearrangement joins TRBV12-3 or TRBV12-4 to TRBJ1-1; TRBD1 is a possible D gene (5 bases). Trimming took off 6 bases at V and 0 bases at J, with 11 bases between the two ends. The CDR3 has 14 amino acids. The CDR3 region has the DNA TGTGCCAGCAGCTTGGGGACTTTGAACACTGAAGCTTTCTTT. Its translation is CASSLGTLNTEAFF.

In its sample, this clonotype was seen many times. The chain couples TRBV7-2 to TRBJ1-6; the D gene is possibly TRBD1 (5 bases). Between the trimmed V and J ends, which lost 2 bases and 9 bases, there was a span of 11 bases. The CDR3 has 14 amino acids. Germline V CDR1 and CDR2: SGHTA, FQGNSA. CDR3 protein: CASSLFATGSPLHF. CDR3 sequence (DNA): TGTGCCAGCAGCTTATTTGCAACAGGTTCACCCCTCCACTTT.

The V call is TRBV7-2, the J call TRBJ1-2, with D unclear. In germline, CDR1 is SGHTA, CDR2 FQGNSA. The V end lost 0 bases, the J end lost 6 bases, and 8 bases lay between the germline ends. The CDR3 covers 13 residues. CDR3 DNA: TGTGCCAGCAGCTTAGCGTTGAGTGATGGCTACACCTTC. This sequence encodes CASSLALSDGYTF.

This clonotype was recorded at least ten times. The chain combines TRBV7-2 with TRBJ2-1; the match to TRBD1 covers 7 bases. The germline V gene encodes CDR1 SGHTA and CDR2 FQGNSA. There are 14 residues in the CDR3. With 3 bases clipped from V and 6 bases from J, the junction kept 5 bases outside the gene matches. CDR3 amino acids: CASSFETGINEQFF. The CDR3 DNA follows: TGTGCCAGCAGCTTTGAGACAGGGATCAATGAGCAGTTCTTC.

The table lists this clonotype with many counts. This rearrangement joins TRBV5-1 to TRBJ2-7; 7 nucleotides align to TRBD1. CDR1 and CDR2 from the germline V gene are SGHRS and YFSETQ. V gave up 0 bases and J gave up 7 bases; unmatched junction bases: 4. The CDR3 spans 13 residues. The CDR3 coding sequence is TGCGCCAGCAGCTTGGAAGGGGGCCGGGAGCAGTACGTC. Its protein is CASSLEGGREQYV.

The sample holds many counts of this clonotype. This sequence joins TRBV10-3 and TRBJ2-3, with TRBD2 identical over 13 bases. The CDR3 is made up of 16 amino acids. V lost 7 bases and J lost 2; bases outside the gene matches: 6. From germline, CDR1 is ENHRY and CDR2 SYGVKD. The CDR3 coding sequence is TGTGCCATCACCACCGGACTAGCGGGGGCCACAGATACGCAGTATTTT. Its translation: CAITTGLAGATDTQYF.

This clonotype has a count of ten or more. The V gene is TRBV27, the J gene TRBJ1-1; D remains ambiguous. Trimming took 5 bases from V and 2 from J, leaving 9 bases between them. The germline gives CDR1 MNHEY, CDR2 SMNVEV (reference sequence). CDR3 size: 13 residues. The CDR3, as DNA: TGTGCCAGCAGTCCACAGCCAAACACTGAAGCTTTCTTT. Translation: CASSPQPNTEAFF.

This clonotype has at least ten counts. The rearrangement links TRBV7-9 to TRBJ1-1; D is unclear. The V gene's germline CDR1 is SEHNR and CDR2 FQNEAQ (reference sequence). This CDR3 has 11 residues. With 4 bases removed from V and 11 bases from J, the gap between germline ends came to 11 bases. The CDR3 spells CASSYLGVAFF. In nucleotides, the CDR3 is TGTGCCAGCAGCTACCTGGGAGTTGCTTTCTTT.